The entry below describes one TCR beta chain. The antigen remains undetermined. The CDR3 spans 16 residues. Germline lookup yields CDR1 MNHNS and CDR2 SASEGT. The V segment lost 4 bases and the J segment 1 base; nucleotides outside the gene matches: 5. The sample is drawn from a study of cytomegalovirus exposure and HLA in healthy donors. Study-wide context: Early on, a data release was issued that held some 91 million unique TCRs from HLA-typed donors.

13 Jbeta primers and 60 Vbeta primers were used for the PCR. Profiled with immunoSEQ multiplex PCR; TCRdb holds only in-frame clones, not every one. The sample data list about 140,000 clones. Regarding the study as a whole: A link between a missense DCLRE1C variant and TCR beta V- and J-gene trimming emerged from a later analysis. The study carried out a later analysis of TCR beta sequences. It associated approximately 17,000 of them with specific HLA alleles at a false discovery rate of 0.05.

The chain uses TRBV6-1 and TRBJ1-2; 11 nucleotides agree with TRBD1. The sample comprised PBMCs. This TCR was sampled from a male donor in good health and CMV-seronegative. CDR3 residues: CASSAVGTGGNYGYTF. The CDR3 region has the DNA TGTGCCAGCAGTGCAGTAGGGACAGGGGGTAACTATGGCTACACCTTC.